A single sample is the source of the 10 T cell receptor beta chains below, sequenced in a study of spatial heterogeneity in lung cancer. Each CDR3 protein gets one entry after TCRdb re-called the 5' RACE reads with MiXCR. The sample lists approximately 9,700 distinct CDR3 sequences, roughly 3.5% occurring once. Noted time point: blood taken at disease recurrence. In each case, whole RNA from tumor, nontumor lung or frozen PBMC was sequenced unsorted. This material consisted of PBMCs, taken at recurrence. All receptors derive from a female donor with early-stage non-small cell lung cancer.

Many counts were recorded for this clonotype. This beta chain lies outside the target of a library built for alpha chains; its clone size means little. The genes are TRBV3-1 and TRBJ2-5; 7 nucleotides match TRBD2. Germline CDR1 LGHDT, CDR2 YNNKEL (reference sequence). With V trimmed by 8 bases and J by 9 bases, 6 bases remained unmatched. There are 11 residues in the CDR3. CDR3 region: CASVLAGAQYF. The CDR3 nucleotides read TGTGCCAGCGTTTTAGCGGGCGCCCAGTACTTC.

This clonotype is medium-sized (0.01 to 0.1%) by share. This beta chain turned up in a library designed for alpha chains; as an off-target read, its abundance says little. This chain connects TRBV3-1 to TRBJ2-2; TRBD2 agrees at 11 bases. The CDR3 covers 18 residues. V dropped 4 bases and J dropped 5; count of bases not matched to a gene: 12. Germline CDR1 is LGHDT and CDR2 is YNNKEL (reference sequence). The CDR3 protein is CASSPGLADLLATGELFF. CDR3 sequence (DNA): TGTGCCAGCAGCCCGGGACTAGCGGACCTACTGGCTACCGGGGAGCTGTTTTTT.

This clonotype appeared many times. Little can be read into the size of this beta chain, an off-target read in a library designed for alpha chains. The chain has TRBV5-1 and TRBJ1-2, with no clear D. Trimming took off 0 bases at V and 5 bases at J, with 14 bases between the two ends. The CDR3 consists of 15 residues. Germline CDR1 is SGHRS and CDR2 is YFSETQ. The CDR3 sequence: CASSLEGGGGYGYTF. The CDR3 coding sequence is TGCGCCAGCAGCTTGGAGGGCGGAGGAGGATATGGCTACACCTTC.

Remarks on this clonotype: The library was designed around alpha chains, so this beta chain is a stray read whose abundance carries little weight. CDR3 in DNA: TGCAGCGTCCTCCGGGACAGGGGGCAATACTATGGCTACACCTTC. Translating it yields CSVLRDRGQYYGYTF. The genes are TRBV29-1 and TRBJ1-2, with 12 bases fitting TRBD1. With 6 bases clipped from V and 3 bases from J, the junction kept 8 bases outside the gene matches. The CDR3 length is 15 residues. Germline V CDR1 and CDR2: SQVTM, ANQGSEA.

This clonotype was seen at least ten times. The library was designed around alpha chains, so this beta chain is a stray read whose abundance carries little weight. The chain employs TRBV7-2 and TRBJ1-1; D not resolved. The germline V and J ends were trimmed by 6 bases and 8 bases, with 13 bases remaining between them. CDR3 size: 12 residues. Per germline, CDR1 SGHTA and CDR2 FQGNSA. The CDR3 DNA follows: TGTGCCAGCAGTTCCGGGCCAGCAGAAGCTTTCTTT. Protein sequence: CASSSGPAEAFF.

This clonotype was counted at least ten times. This beta chain was picked up by a library intended for alpha chains and is off target, so its count carries little meaning. This chain joins TRBV7-6 and TRBJ1-1; D ambiguous. This CDR3 comprises 13 residues. The V gene's germline CDR1 is SGHVS and CDR2 FNYEAQ. With 1 base removed from V and 3 bases from J, the gap between germline ends came to 6 bases. The DNA of the CDR3 is TGTGCCAGCAGCTTAGAACAGTACACTGAAGCTTTCTTT. It specifies CASSLEQYTEAFF.

This clonotype has a count of ten or more. The library was built for alpha chains, so this beta chain is an off-target read and its size means little. J is TRBJ2-6 and V is TRBV27; TRBD1 matches at 7 bases. Germline loops: CDR1 MNHEY, CDR2 SMNVEV (reference sequence). The CDR3 extends over 17 amino acids. Trimming removed 6 bases from V and 4 bases from J; junction bases left unmatched: 12. This CDR3 reads CASSRVQTGEGANVLTF. CDR3 nucleotide sequence: TGTGCCAGCAGCCGTGTCCAAACAGGGGAAGGGGCCAACGTCCTGACTTTC.

This clonotype was counted many times. This beta chain is a stray sequence in a library constructed for alpha chains; its clone size is not meaningful. This chain connects TRBV3-1 to TRBJ2-5, with 10 bases lining up with TRBD2. Germline V gene sequence: CDR1 LGHDT, CDR2 YNNKEL (reference sequence). The CDR3 has 14 amino acids. The trim removed 6 bases at V and 0 bases at J, leaving 1 base unmatched. In nucleotides, the CDR3 is TGTGCCAGCAGACTAGCGGGAAACCAAGAGACCCAGTACTTC. Its protein product is CASRLAGNQETQYF.

This clonotype was counted many times. This beta chain is an unintended read in a library built for alpha chains; its size means little. The CDR3 nucleotides are TGCGCCAGCAGCTTTTTCTTGACAGACGAGCAGTACTTC. It codes for CASSFFLTDEQYF. This chain connects TRBV5-1 to TRBJ2-7; perhaps TRBD1 as D (5 bases). The CDR3 sequence is 13 residues long. Between the trimmed V and J ends, which lost 2 bases and 5 bases, there was a span of 11 bases. From germline, CDR1 is SGHRS and CDR2 YFSETQ. The full variable domain, with the rest looked up from reference TRBV5-1 and TRBJ2-7, is KAGVTQTPRYLIKTRGQQVTLSCSPISGHRSVSWYQQTPGQGLQFLFEYFSETQRNKGNFPGRFSGRQFSNSRSEMNVSTLELGDSALYLCASSFFLTDEQYFGPGTRLTVT.

The table lists this clonotype with many counts. The library was built for alpha chains, so this beta chain is an off-target read and its size means little. The V gene is TRBV19, the J gene TRBJ2-2; perhaps D is TRBD1 or TRBD2 (5 bases each). This CDR3 is built from 15 residues. The ends were cut back, 9 bases at V and 0 bases at J, with 14 bases in the middle. Germline loops: CDR1 LNHDA, CDR2 SQIVND (reference sequence). The CDR3 coding sequence is TGTGCCAGCCGAATGGGGGTCTCGAACACCGGGGAGCTGTTTTTT. Protein: CASRMGVSNTGELFF. The variable domain in full, completed from reference TRBV19 and TRBJ2-2, reads DGGITQSPKYLFRKEGQNVTLSCEQNLNHDAMYWYRQDPGQGLRLIYYSQIVNDFQKGDIAEGYSVSREKKESFPLTVTSAQKNPTAFYLCASRMGVSNTGELFFGEGSRLTVL.